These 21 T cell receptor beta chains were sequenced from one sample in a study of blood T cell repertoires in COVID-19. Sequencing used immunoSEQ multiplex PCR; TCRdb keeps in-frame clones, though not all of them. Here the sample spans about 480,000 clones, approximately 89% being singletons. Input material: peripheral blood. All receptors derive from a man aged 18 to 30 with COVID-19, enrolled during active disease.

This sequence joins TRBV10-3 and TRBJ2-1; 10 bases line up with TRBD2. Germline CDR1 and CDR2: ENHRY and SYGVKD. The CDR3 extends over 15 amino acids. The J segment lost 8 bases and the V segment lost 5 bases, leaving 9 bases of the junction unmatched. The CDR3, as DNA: TGTGCCATCAGTATGCTAGCGGGAGTAGGGCATGAGCAGTTCTTC. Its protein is CAISMLAGVGHEQFF.

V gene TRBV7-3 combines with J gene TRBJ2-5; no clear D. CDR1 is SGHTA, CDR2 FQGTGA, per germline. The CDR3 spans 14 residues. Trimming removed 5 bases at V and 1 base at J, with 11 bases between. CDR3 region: CASSLAPGQETQYF. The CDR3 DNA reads TGTGCCAGCAGCCTGGCCCCAGGCCAAGAGACCCAGTACTTC.

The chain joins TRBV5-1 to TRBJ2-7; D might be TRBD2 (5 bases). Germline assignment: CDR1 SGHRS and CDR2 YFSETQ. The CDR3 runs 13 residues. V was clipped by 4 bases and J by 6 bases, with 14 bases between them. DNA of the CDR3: TGCGCCAGCAGCCTTCGTGCGGGCGGCGAGCAGTACTTC. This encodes CASSLRAGGEQYF.

The CDR3 spells CASRRENTGELFF. The DNA for the CDR3 is TGCGCCAGCAGGAGGGAGAACACCGGGGAGCTGTTTTTT. V usage is TRBV10-1 and J usage is TRBJ2-2, with TRBD2 as a possible D gene (5 bases). The CDR3 is 13 amino acids. Trimming pared 6 bases from V and 1 base from J, leaving 6 bases between. Germline CDR1 reads WNHNN; CDR2 reads SYGVQD (reference sequence).

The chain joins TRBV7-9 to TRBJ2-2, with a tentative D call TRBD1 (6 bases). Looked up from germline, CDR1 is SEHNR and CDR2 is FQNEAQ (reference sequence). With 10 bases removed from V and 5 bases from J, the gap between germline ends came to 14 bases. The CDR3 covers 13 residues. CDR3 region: CAIGPQGTGELFF. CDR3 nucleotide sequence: TGTGCCATCGGTCCCCAGGGGACCGGGGAGCTGTTTTTT. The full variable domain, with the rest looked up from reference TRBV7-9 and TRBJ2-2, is DTGVSQNPRHKITKRGQNVTFRCDPISEHNRLYWYRQTLGQGPEFLTYFQNEAQLEKSRLLSDRFSAERPKGSFSTLEIQRTEQGDSAMYLCAIGPQGTGELFFGEGSRLTVL.

CDR3 sequence: CASSRGVASHQPQHF. The CDR3 nucleotides are TGTGCCAGCAGCCGCGGGGTGGCCTCCCATCAGCCCCAGCATTTT. The chain carries TRBV6-6 and TRBJ1-5; the D is unclear. Trimming cost V 6 bases and J 5 bases, with 17 bases left between them. This CDR3 contains 15 residues. Germline V gene lookup returns CDR1 MNHNY and CDR2 SVGAGI (reference sequence).

CDR3 region: CASRTGGSYEQYF. The CDR3 nucleotides read TGTGCCAGCAGGACAGGGGGGTCCTACGAGCAGTACTTC. This chain connects TRBV12-3 or TRBV12-4 to TRBJ2-7; 9 bases line up with TRBD1. This CDR3 has 13 residues. Unmatched junction bases numbered 1, after V lost 6 bases and J lost 1 base.

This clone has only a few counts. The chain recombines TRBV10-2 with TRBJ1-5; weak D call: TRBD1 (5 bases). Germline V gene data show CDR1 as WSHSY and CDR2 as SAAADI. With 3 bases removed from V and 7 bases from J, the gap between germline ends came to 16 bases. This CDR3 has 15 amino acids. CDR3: CASSDGTFQGQPQHF. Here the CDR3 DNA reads TGCGCCAGCAGTGACGGGACTTTCCAGGGACAGCCCCAGCATTTT.

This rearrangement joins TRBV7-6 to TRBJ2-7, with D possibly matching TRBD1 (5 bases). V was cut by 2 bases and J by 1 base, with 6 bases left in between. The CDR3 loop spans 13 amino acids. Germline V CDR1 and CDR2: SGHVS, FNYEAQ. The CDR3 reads CASSLSGSYEQYF. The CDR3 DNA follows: TGTGCCAGCAGCTTATCAGGGTCCTACGAGCAGTACTTC. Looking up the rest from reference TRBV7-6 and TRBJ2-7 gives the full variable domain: GAGVSQSPRYKVTKRGQDVALRCDPISGHVSLYWYRQALGQGPEFLTYFNYEAQQDKSGLPNDRFSAERPEGSISTLTIQRTEQRDSAMYRCASSLSGSYEQYFGPGTRLTVT.

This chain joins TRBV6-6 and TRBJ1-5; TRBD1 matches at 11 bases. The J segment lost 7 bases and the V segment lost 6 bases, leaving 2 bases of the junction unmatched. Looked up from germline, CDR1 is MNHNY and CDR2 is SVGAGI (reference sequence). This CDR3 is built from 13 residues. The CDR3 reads CASRGQGDQPQHF. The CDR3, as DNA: TGTGCCAGCAGGGGACAGGGGGACCAGCCCCAGCATTTT.

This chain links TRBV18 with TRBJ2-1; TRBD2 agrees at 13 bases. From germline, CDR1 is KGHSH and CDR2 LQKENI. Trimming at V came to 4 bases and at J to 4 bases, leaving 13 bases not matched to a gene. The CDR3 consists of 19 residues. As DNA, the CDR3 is TGTGCCAGCTCACGACGACTAGCGGGAGGCCTCGACTATTACAATGAGCAGTTCTTC. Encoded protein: CASSRRLAGGLDYYNEQFF.

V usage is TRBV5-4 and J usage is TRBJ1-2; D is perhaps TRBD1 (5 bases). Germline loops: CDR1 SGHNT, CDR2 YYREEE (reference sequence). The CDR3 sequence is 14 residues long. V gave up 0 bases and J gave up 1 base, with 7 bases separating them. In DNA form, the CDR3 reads TGTGCCAGCAGCTTGGGGGGACTTAACTATGGCTACACCTTC. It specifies CASSLGGLNYGYTF.

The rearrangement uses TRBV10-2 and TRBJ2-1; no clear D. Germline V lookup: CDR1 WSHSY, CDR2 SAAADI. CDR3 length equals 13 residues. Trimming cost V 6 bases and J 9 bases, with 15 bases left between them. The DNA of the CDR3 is TGCGCCAGCAGGTTAAACTCCGAGAGTGAGCAGTTCTTC. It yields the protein CASRLNSESEQFF.

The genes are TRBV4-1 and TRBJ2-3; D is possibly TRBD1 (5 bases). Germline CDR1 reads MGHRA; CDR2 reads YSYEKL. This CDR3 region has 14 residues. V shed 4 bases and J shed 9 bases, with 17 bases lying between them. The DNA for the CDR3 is TGCGCCAGCAGCCCCCTCGTCCCACAGGAGACGCAGTATTTT. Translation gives CASSPLVPQETQYF.

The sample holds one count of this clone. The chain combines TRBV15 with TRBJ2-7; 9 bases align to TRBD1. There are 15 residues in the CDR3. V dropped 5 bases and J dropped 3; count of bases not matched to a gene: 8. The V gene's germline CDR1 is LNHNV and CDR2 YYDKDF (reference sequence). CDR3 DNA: TGTGCCACCAGCGGGCAGGGGACAGGGTTCTACGAGCAGTACTTC. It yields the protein CATSGQGTGFYEQYF. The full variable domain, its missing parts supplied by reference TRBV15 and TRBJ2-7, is DAMVIQNPRYQVTQFGKPVTLSCSQTLNHNVMYWYQQKSSQAPKLLFHYYDKDFNNEADTPDNFQSRRPNTSFCFLDIRSPGLGDTAMYLCATSGQGTGFYEQYFGPGTRLTVT.

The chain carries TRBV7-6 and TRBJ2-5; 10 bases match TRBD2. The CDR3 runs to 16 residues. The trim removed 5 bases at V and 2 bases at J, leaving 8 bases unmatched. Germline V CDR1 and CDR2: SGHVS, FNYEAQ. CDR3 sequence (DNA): TGTGCCAGCAGCATGATAACTAGCGGGGCTCAAGAGACCCAGTACTTC. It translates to CASSMITSGAQETQYF.

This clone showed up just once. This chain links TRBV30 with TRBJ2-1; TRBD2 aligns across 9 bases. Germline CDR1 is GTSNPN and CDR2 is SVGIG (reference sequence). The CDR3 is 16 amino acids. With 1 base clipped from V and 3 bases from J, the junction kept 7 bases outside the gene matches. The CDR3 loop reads CAWSAPHSGSYNEQFF. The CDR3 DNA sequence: TGTGCCTGGAGTGCCCCCCATAGCGGGAGCTACAATGAGCAGTTCTTC.

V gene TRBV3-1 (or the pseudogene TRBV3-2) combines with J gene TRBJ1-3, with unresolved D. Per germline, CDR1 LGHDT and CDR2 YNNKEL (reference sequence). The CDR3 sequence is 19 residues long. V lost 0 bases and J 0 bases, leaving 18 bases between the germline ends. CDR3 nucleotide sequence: TGTGCCAGCAGCCAAGATAACCTCAGTCCCTCTCCCTCTGGAAACACCATATATTTT. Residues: CASSQDNLSPSPSGNTIYF.

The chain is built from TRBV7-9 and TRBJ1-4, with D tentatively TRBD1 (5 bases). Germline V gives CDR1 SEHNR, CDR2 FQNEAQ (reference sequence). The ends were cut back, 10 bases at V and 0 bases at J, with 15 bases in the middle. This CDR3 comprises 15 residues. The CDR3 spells CATPGGVSTNEKLFF. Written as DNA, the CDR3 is TGTGCCACCCCGGGAGGGGTGTCAACTAATGAAAAACTGTTTTTT.

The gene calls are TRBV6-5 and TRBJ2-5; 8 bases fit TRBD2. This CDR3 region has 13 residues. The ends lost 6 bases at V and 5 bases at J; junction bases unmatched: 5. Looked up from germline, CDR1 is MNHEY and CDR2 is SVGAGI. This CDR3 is CASRTSSGETQYF. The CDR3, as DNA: TGTGCCAGCAGAACGTCTAGCGGGGAGACCCAGTACTTC.

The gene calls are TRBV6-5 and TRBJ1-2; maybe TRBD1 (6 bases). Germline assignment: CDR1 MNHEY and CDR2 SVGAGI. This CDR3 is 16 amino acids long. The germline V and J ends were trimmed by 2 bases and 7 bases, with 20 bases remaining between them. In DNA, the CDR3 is TGTGCCAGCAGTTACACATCCCCACGGGGGGGCCTTGGCTACACCTTC. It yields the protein CASSYTSPRGGLGYTF.